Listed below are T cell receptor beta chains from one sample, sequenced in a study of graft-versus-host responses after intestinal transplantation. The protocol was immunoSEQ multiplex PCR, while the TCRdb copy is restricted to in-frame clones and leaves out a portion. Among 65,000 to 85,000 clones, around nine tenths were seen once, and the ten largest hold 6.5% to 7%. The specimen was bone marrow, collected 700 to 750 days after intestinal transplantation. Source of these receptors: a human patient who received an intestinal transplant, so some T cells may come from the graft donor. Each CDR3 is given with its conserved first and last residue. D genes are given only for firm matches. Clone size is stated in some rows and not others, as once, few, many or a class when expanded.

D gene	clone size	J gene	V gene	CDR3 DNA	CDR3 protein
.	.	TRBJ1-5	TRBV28	TGTGCCAGCAGCCGGTTTAGCAATCAGCCCCAGCATTTT	CASSRFSNQPQHF
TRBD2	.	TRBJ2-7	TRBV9	TGTGCCAGCAGCGCCCGGGGACTAGAGGAAGACGAGCAGTACTTC	CASSARGLEEDEQYF
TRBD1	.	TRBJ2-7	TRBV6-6	TGTGCCAGCAGGGCCGGGACAGGGGGCATCTACGAGCAGTACTTC	CASRAGTGGIYEQYF
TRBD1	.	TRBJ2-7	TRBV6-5	TGTGCCAGCAGTTCGGGGACAGGCTTTTTCTACGAGCAGTACTTC	CASSSGTGFFYEQYF
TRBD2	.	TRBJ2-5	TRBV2	TGTGCCAGCAGTGCCCGGACTAGCGGCGAGACCCAGTACTTC	CASSARTSGETQYF
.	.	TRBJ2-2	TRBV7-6	TGTGCCAGCAGCGCGATAGGGGTCCGGGCAGCCGGGGAGCTGTTTTTT	CASSAIGVRAAGELFF
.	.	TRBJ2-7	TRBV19	TGTGCCAGTAGCCCCGGGTCGGGGACCTACGAGCAGTACTTC	CASSPGSGTYEQYF
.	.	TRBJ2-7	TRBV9	TGTGCCAGCAGCGTAGGGGTAGACTCCTACGAGCAGTACTTC	CASSVGVDSYEQYF
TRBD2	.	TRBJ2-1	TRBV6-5	TGTGCCAGCAGTCCGGGACTAGCCCCCTACAATGAGCAGTTCTTC	CASSPGLAPYNEQFF
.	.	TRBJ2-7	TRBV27	TGTGCCAGCAGTTGGGACGGGACCTTAGATGAGCAGTACTTC	CASSWDGTLDEQYF
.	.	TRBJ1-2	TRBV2	TGTGCCAGCAGTGCCCAGACAGGCGGGAACTATGGCTACACCTTC	CASSAQTGGNYGYTF
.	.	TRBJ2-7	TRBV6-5	TGTGCCAGCAGTTACTCCCTCGGGGTGGTGGACTACGAGCAATACTTC	CASSYSLGVVDYEQYF
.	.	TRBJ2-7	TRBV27	TGTGCCAGCAGTTTAACCCGACTAGGCAGCGCCTACGAGCAGTACTTC	CASSLTRLGSAYEQYF
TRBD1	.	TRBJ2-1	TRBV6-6	TGTGCCAGCAGTTACCGACGGGGGGACAGGGCCAATGAGCAGTTCTTC	CASSYRRGDRANEQFF
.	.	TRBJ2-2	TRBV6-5	TGTGCCAGCAGTTACTTCAGGGGCAACACCGGGGAGCTGTTTTTT	CASSYFRGNTGELFF
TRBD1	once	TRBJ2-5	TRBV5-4	TGTGCCAGCAGCGGGACAGGGGGGCAAGAGACCCAGTACTTC	CASSGTGGQETQYF
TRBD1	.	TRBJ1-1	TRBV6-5	TGTGCCAGCAATAGGGACAGCCTCATGAACACTGAAGCTTTCTTT	CASNRDSLMNTEAFF
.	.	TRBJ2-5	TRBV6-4	TGTGCCAGCAGTGACAGGGCAGACATATATCAAGAGACCCAGTACTTC	CASSDRADIYQETQYF
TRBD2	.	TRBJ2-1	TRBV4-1	TGCGCCAGCAGCCAAGATAACGTCCCGGGGGGGCACTCCTACAATGAGCAGTTCTTC	CASSQDNVPGGHSYNEQFF
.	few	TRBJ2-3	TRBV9	TGTGCCAGCAGCGGAAACAGGGAAGAGTTCACAGATACGCAGTATTTT	CASSGNREEFTDTQYF
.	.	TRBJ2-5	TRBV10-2	TGCGCCAGCAGTGAGCCGGGGGAGACCCAGTACTTC	CASSEPGETQYF
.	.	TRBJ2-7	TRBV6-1	TGTGCCAGCAGTGAGGCCCACTCCTACGAGCAGTACTTC	CASSEAHSYEQYF
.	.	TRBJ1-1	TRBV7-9	TGTGCCAGCAGCCCCGGGCGGGGGAGCACTGAAGCTTTCTTT	CASSPGRGSTEAFF
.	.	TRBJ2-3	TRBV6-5	TGTGCCAGCAGTTACGGGGATACGCAGTATTTT	CASSYGDTQYF
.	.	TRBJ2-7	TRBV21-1	TGTGCCAGCAGTCGACCGGGACAGGGGGCTAAGGAGCAGTACTTC	CASSRPGQGAKEQYF
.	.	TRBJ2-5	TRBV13	TGTGCCAGCAGCTTACCCCTTTTAGCGGAAGAGACCCAGTACTTC	CASSLPLLAEETQYF
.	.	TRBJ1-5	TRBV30	TGTGCCTGGAGACAGGGCGGCAATCAGCCCCAGCATTTT	CAWRQGGNQPQHF
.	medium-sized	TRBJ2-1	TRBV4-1	TGCGCCAGCAGCCAAGGCGACGTCCGCTCCTACAATGAGCAGTTCTTC	CASSQGDVRSYNEQFF
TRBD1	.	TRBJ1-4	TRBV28	TGTGCCAGCAGTTTCCGAGACAGGGTTGAAAAACTGTTTTTT	CASSFRDRVEKLFF
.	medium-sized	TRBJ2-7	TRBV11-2	TGTGCCAGCAGCTTCACCGGGACATCCGGCTACGAGCAGTACTTC	CASSFTGTSGYEQYF
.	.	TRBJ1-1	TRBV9	TGTGCCAGCAGCGTAGTTCCAGAGAACACTGAAGCTTTCTTT	CASSVVPENTEAFF
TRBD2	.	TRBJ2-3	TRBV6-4	TGTGCCAGCAGTGACTCGCGGGAGCCAGATACGCAGTATTTT	CASSDSREPDTQYF
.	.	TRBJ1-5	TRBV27	TGTGCCAGCAGTTATTGGGGCAATCAGCCCCAGCATTTT	CASSYWGNQPQHF
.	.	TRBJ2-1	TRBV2	TGTGCCAGTGCTAGGGACGAATACAATGAGCAGTTCTTC	CASARDEYNEQFF
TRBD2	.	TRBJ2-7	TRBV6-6	TGTGCCAGCAATCCCACTAGCGGGAGGTACGAGCGGTACTTC	CASNPTSGRYERYF
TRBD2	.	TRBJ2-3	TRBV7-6	TGTGCCAGCAGCTTAGGTTCGGCGGGGGGTCGGGAGTATACGCAGTATTTT	CASSLGSAGGREYTQYF
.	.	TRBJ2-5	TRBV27	TGTGCCAGCAGTTTATCATTCAGGGCTTGGGAGACCCAGTACTTC	CASSLSFRAWETQYF
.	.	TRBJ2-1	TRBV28	TGTGCCAGCACCTCGGCTGAGTACAATGAGCAGTTCTTC	CASTSAEYNEQFF
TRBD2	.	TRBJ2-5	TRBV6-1	TGTGCCAGCAGTGAAGGTAGCGGGGGCGGAGAGACCCAGTACTTC	CASSEGSGGGETQYF
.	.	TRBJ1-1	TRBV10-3	TGTGCCATCAGTGAGTACGCCGTCGCGCGAAACACTGAAGCTTTCTTT	CAISEYAVARNTEAFF
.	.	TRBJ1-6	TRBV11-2	TGTGCCAGCAGCCTCGAACTAGCGAAGAATTCACCCCTCCACTTT	CASSLELAKNSPLHF
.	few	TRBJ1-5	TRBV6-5	TGTGCCAGCAGTCGGGCACTGAATCAGCCCCAGCATTTT	CASSRALNQPQHF
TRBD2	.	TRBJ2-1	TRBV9	TGTGCCAGCAGCGGACCTAGCGGGGGGGACCGTGAGCAGTTCTTC	CASSGPSGGDREQFF
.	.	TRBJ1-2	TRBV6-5	TGTGCCAGCAGTTATGGGGCTGTTACGGGCGGCTACACCTTC	CASSYGAVTGGYTF
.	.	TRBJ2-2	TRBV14	TGTGCCAGCAGCCAACGTGCGTCGTATCAAGTCACCGGGGAGCTGTTTTTT	CASSQRASYQVTGELFF
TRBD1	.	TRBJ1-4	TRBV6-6	TGTGCCAGCAGGGACAGGGGAGAGAAACTGTTTTTT	CASRDRGEKLFF
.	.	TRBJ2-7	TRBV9	TGTGCCAGCAGCGTAGGAACAGGCCAATTCGAGCAGTACTTC	CASSVGTGQFEQYF
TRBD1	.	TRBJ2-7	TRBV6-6	TGTGCCACCTACGGGGCGGGACAGGGTTCCTACGAGCAGTACTTC	CATYGAGQGSYEQYF
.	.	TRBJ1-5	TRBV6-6	TGTGCCAGCAGCAGGTCGGAAAATCAGCCCCAGCATTTT	CASSRSENQPQHF
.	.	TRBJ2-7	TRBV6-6	TGTGCCAGCAGTAGAAAGGACTCGCGGGACGAGCAGTACTTC	CASSRKDSRDEQYF
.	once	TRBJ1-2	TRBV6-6	TGTGCCAGCAGGGGGACCGGCTACACCTTC	CASRGTGYTF
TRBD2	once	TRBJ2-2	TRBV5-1	TGCGCCAGCAGCACCGAGCGGGGGGGTCCCACCGGGGAGCTGTTTTTT	CASSTERGGPTGELFF
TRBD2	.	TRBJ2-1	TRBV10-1	TGCGCCAGCAGTGAGGCTAGCGGGGATTGGCAGTTCTTC	CASSEASGDWQFF
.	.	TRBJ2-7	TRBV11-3	TGTGCCAGCAGCCTCGGCGAGGAGGACGAGCAGTACTTC	CASSLGEEDEQYF
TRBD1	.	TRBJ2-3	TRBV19	TGTGCCAGTAGTATGGGACAGGGGACAGATACGCAGTATTTT	CASSMGQGTDTQYF
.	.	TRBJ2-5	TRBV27	TGTGCCAGCAGCTCCCAAGAGACCCAGTACTTC	CASSSQETQYF
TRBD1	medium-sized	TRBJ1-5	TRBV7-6	TGTGCCAGCAGCTTAGGGACAGGGGCGAATCAGCCCCAGCATTTT	CASSLGTGANQPQHF